The 2 T cell receptor beta chains presented below share a single source sample, sequenced in a study of blood T cell repertoires in COVID-19. The repertoire was sequenced with immunoSEQ multiplex PCR; TCRdb's copy has only in-frame clones and lacks some. In the table there are approximately 190,000 clones, 85% to 90% of which are singletons. Specimen: peripheral blood. The receptors shown here come from an elderly man with acute or convalescent COVID-19.

This chain links TRBV18 with TRBJ1-6, with D uncertain. V was pared by 3 bases and J by 9 bases, with 15 bases between. The length of the CDR3 is 15 residues. The germline V gene has CDR1 KGHSH and CDR2 LQKENI. The CDR3, as DNA: TGTGCCAGCTCACCCGGGGAGGGCCCTAGTTCACCCCTCCACTTT. Protein: CASSPGEGPSSPLHF. The whole variable domain, filled in from reference TRBV18 and TRBJ1-6, reads NAGVMQNPRHLVRRRGQEARLRCSPMKGHSHVYWYRQLPEEGLKFMVYLQKENIIDESGMPKERFSAEFPKEGPSILRIQQVVRGDSAAYFCASSPGEGPSSPLHFGNGTRLTVT.

The chain links TRBV19 to TRBJ1-5, with 7 positions matching TRBD1. V shed 6 bases, J shed 6 bases, and the junction held 8 bases outside the gene matches. CDR3 length: 14 residues. Germline CDR1 LNHDA, CDR2 SQIVND (reference sequence). CDR3 sequence: CASRVTGYGQPQHF. The CDR3 bases are TGTGCCAGTAGGGTGACAGGGTATGGTCAGCCCCAGCATTTT.